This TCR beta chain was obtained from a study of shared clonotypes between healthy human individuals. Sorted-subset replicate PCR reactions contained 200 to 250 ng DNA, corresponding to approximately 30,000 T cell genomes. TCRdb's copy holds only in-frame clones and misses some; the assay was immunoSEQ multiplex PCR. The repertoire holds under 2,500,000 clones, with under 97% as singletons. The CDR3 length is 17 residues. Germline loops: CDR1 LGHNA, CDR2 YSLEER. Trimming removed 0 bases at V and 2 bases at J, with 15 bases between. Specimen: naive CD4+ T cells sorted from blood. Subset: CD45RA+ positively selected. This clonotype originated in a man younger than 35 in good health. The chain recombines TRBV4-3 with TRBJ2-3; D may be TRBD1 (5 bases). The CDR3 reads CASSQEGATVPTDTQYF. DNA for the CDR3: TGCGCCAGCAGCCAAGAAGGGGCTACGGTTCCCACAGATACGCAGTATTTT.